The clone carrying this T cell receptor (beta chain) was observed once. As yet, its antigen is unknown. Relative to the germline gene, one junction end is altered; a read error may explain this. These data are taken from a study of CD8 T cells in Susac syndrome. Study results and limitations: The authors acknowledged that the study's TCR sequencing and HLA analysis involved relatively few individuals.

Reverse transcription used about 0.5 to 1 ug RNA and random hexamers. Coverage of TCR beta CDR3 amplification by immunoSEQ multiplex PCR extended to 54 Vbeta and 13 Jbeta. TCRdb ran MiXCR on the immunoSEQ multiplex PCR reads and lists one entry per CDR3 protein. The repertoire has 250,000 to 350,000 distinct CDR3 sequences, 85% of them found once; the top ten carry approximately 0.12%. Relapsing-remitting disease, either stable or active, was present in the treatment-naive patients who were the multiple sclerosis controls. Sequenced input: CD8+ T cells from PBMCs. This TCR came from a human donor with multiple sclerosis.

The CDR3 here is CSARDVSGTNQPQHF. The CDR3 DNA is TGCAGTGCAAGAGACGTGTCAGGCACGAATCAGCCCCAGCATTTT. The rearrangement links TRBV20-1 to TRBJ1-5, with unresolved D. This CDR3 is built from 15 residues. Germline loops: CDR1 DFQATT, CDR2 SNEGSKA (reference sequence).